A selection of T cell receptor beta chains follows, all from one sample in a study of T-cell memory formation after mild COVID-19. TCRdb used MiXCR to reprocess the 5' RACE reads, holding one entry per CDR3 protein. This table has approximately 300,000 distinct CDR3 sequences, 15% to 20% appearing once. Sequencing was performed on PBMCs or a T cell subset sorted from them (not recorded which). These receptors were collected from a man younger than 35 who had mild COVID-19 (a few samples of this study predate the infection). Cell type and time point are not known. Both conserved end residues are part of each CDR3. D genes are given only for firm matches. Part of the rows lack a size; the others show once, few, many or a class for expanded clones.

>.|.|TRBJ1-2|TRBV6-6
CASSYVPGEGGYTF
TGTGCCAGCAGTTACGTCCCAGGCGAGGGTGGCTACACCTTC
>.|.|TRBJ2-1|TRBV29-1
CSVTMEGHEQFF
TGCAGCGTGACAATGGAGGGCCATGAGCAGTTCTTC
>.|.|TRBJ2-1|TRBV9
CASSGTANNEQFF
TGTGCCAGCAGCGGGACAGCAAACAATGAGCAGTTCTTC
>.|.|TRBJ1-2|TRBV28
CASSFITQGGYTF
TGTGCCAGCAGTTTTATCACCCAGGGAGGCTACACCTTC
>few|.|TRBJ1-6|TRBV5-6
CASSQVWSPLHF
TGTGCCAGCAGCCAAGTATGGTCACCCCTCCACTTT
>few|.|TRBJ2-4|TRBV7-2
CASSLVGVGATKNIQYF
TGTGCCAGCAGCTTAGTAGGGGTTGGGGCAACCAAAAACATTCAGTACTTC
>few|.|TRBJ1-1|TRBV4-1
CASSQEISGWAFF
TGCGCCAGCAGCCAAGAAATCTCAGGGTGGGCTTTCTTT
>.|.|TRBJ1-1|TRBV7-8
CASKNPDRNTEAFF
TGTGCCAGTAAGAACCCGGACAGGAACACTGAAGCTTTCTTT
>few|TRBD2|TRBJ2-1|TRBV20-1
CSAGAGGPLDEQFF
TGCAGTGCTGGAGCGGGGGGGCCCTTAGATGAGCAGTTCTTC
>many|.|TRBJ2-7|TRBV20-1
CSASHPGQRYEQYF
TGCAGTGCCTCCCACCCGGGACAACGATACGAGCAGTACTTC
>few|.|TRBJ1-1|TRBV2
CACQSIGADTEAFF
TGTGCCTGCCAATCAATCGGGGCCGACACTGAAGCTTTCTTT
>.|.|TRBJ1-4|TRBV5-1
CASSLLGNNEKLFF
TGCGCCAGCAGCTTGCTAGGCAATAATGAAAAACTGTTTTTT
>.|.|TRBJ2-6|TRBV7-6
CASSLDGQVAGANVLTF
TGTGCCAGCAGCTTAGATGGGCAGGTGGCAGGGGCCAACGTCCTGACTTTC
>.|.|TRBJ1-2|TRBV6-5
CASSYGHGYTF
TGTGCCAGCAGTTACGGACATGGCTACACCTTC
>.|TRBD2|TRBJ2-1|TRBV7-2
CASSAAGGGAHEQFF
TGTGCCAGCAGCGCCGCCGGCGGGGGGGCCCATGAGCAGTTCTTC
>few|.|TRBJ1-1|TRBV7-6
CASSLVSGAGNTEAFF
TGTGCCAGCAGCTTAGTTTCGGGGGCCGGGAACACTGAAGCTTTCTTT
>few|.|TRBJ1-5|TRBV7-9
CASSLIFGEGLGNQPQHF
TGTGCCAGCAGCTTAATATTCGGGGAGGGATTGGGCAATCAGCCCCAGCATTTT
>many|.|TRBJ2-1|TRBV5-1
CASSLVASLNEQFF
TGCGCCAGCAGCTTGGTCGCTAGCCTAAATGAGCAGTTCTTC
>few|.|TRBJ1-4|TRBV20-1
CSARAARADQKLFF
TGCAGTGCTAGAGCCGCCAGGGCGGATCAAAAACTGTTTTTT
>.|TRBD1|TRBJ2-5|TRBV6-5
CASSSTGGVRETQYF
TGTGCCAGCAGTTCGACAGGGGGTGTTCGGGAGACCCAGTACTTC
>many|.|TRBJ2-1|TRBV29-1
CSVAPSSGRTYNEQFF
TGCAGCGTCGCACCATCATCCGGACGGACCTACAATGAGCAGTTCTTC
>many|.|TRBJ1-4|TRBV20-1
CSARDPRVEEKLFF
TGCAGTGCTAGAGATCCCAGGGTCGAAGAAAAACTGTTTTTT
>few|.|TRBJ2-7|TRBV29-1
CSVEGGDSPHEQYF
TGCAGCGTTGAAGGGGGGGACTCTCCCCACGAGCAGTACTTC
>.|.|TRBJ2-5|TRBV4-2
CASSRDVSQETQYF
TGTGCCAGCAGCCGGGACGTTTCACAAGAGACCCAGTACTTC
>once|TRBD2|TRBJ2-1|TRBV2
CASRGVTSAQVEQFF
TGTGCCAGCAGGGGAGTGACTAGCGCGCAGGTTGAGCAGTTCTTC
>many|.|TRBJ1-4|TRBV5-5
CASSLAVGPEKLFF
TGTGCCAGCAGCTTGGCCGTAGGGCCGGAAAAACTGTTTTTT
>once|.|TRBJ1-2|TRBV29-1
CSVQKNYGYTF
TGCAGCGTACAGAAGAACTATGGCTACACCTTC
>.|.|TRBJ2-3|TRBV11-2
CASSGGWADTQYF
TGTGCCAGCAGCGGAGGGTGGGCAGATACGCAGTATTTT
>few|TRBD1|TRBJ2-7|TRBV7-2
CASSLVGQVYEQYF
TGTGCCAGCAGCTTAGTTGGACAGGTCTACGAGCAGTACTTC
>few|TRBD1|TRBJ2-7|TRBV6-2/TRBV6-3
CASSYPRQGRLRYEQYF
TGTGCCAGCAGTTACCCCCGACAGGGTCGATTAAGGTACGAGCAGTACTTC
>.|TRBD2|TRBJ2-7|TRBV30
CAWGGVMPYEQYF
TGTGCCTGGGGGGGGGTCATGCCCTACGAGCAGTACTTC
>.|TRBD1|TRBJ2-1|TRBV7-8
CASGRTGVNEQFF
TGTGCCAGCGGAAGGACAGGGGTCAATGAGCAGTTCTTC
>.|.|TRBJ2-4|TRBV6-2/TRBV6-3
CASSTEALSKNIQYF
TGTGCCAGCAGTACAGAGGCCCTATCCAAAAACATTCAGTACTTC
>.|.|TRBJ2-3|TRBV9
CASSATSFVDTQYF
TGTGCCAGCAGCGCAACTAGTTTCGTAGATACGCAGTATTTT
>few|TRBD1|TRBJ1-6|TRBV5-1
CASSGGGQGNSPLHF
TGCGCCAGCAGCGGGGGGGGACAGGGAAATTCACCCCTCCACTTT
>few|TRBD1|TRBJ1-2|TRBV20-1
CSARVGQGRVGGYTF
TGCAGTGCTAGAGTAGGACAGGGGCGGGTAGGAGGCTACACCTTC
>few|TRBD1|TRBJ2-7|TRBV5-6
CASSRDRGYEQYF
TGTGCCAGCAGCCGGGACAGGGGTTACGAGCAGTACTTC
>.|TRBD1|TRBJ1-1|TRBV29-1
CSVEFPDRGPTEAFF
TGCAGCGTTGAATTTCCGGACAGGGGGCCCACTGAAGCTTTCTTT
>.|.|TRBJ2-7|TRBV18
CASSGGTVDYEQYF
TGTGCCAGCTCAGGGGGGACAGTTGACTACGAGCAGTACTTC
>.|.|TRBJ2-2|TRBV7-6
CASSLLGGLDTGELFF
TGTGCCAGCAGCTTACTCGGGGGGCTGGACACCGGGGAGCTGTTTTTT
>.|.|TRBJ2-3|TRBV18
CASSPPGTVTDTQYF
TGTGCCAGCTCACCACCGGGGACGGTCACAGATACGCAGTATTTT
>.|.|TRBJ1-1|TRBV15
CATSRDSAGLVTEAFF
TGTGCCACCAGCAGAGATTCGGCCGGTCTTGTCACTGAAGCTTTCTTT
>few|.|TRBJ2-4|TRBV7-6
CASSPGELGKNIQYF
TGTGCCAGCAGCCCCGGGGAATTAGGCAAAAACATTCAGTACTTC
>few|.|TRBJ1-6|TRBV7-2
CASSADTNSPLHF
TGTGCCAGCAGCGCCGATACTAATTCACCCCTCCACTTT
>.|.|TRBJ1-1|TRBV18
CASSPRDGTEAFF
TGTGCCAGCTCACCTCGAGACGGGACTGAAGCTTTCTTT
>many|TRBD1|TRBJ1-1|TRBV5-6
CASSPDGGTGDTEAFF
TGTGCCAGCAGCCCCGACGGGGGCACAGGGGACACTGAAGCTTTCTTT
>few|.|TRBJ1-6|TRBV4-2
CASKRDYSYNSPLHF
TGTGCCAGCAAGCGGGATTACTCCTATAATTCACCCCTCCACTTT
>few|TRBD2|TRBJ2-1|TRBV18
CASGPQGLGLLEQFF
TGTGCCAGCGGACCGCAGGGACTAGGGCTTCTTGAGCAGTTCTTC
>few|TRBD1|TRBJ1-2|TRBV29-1
CSVGGQLYGYTF
TGCAGCGTTGGGGGACAGTTATATGGCTACACCTTC
>.|.|TRBJ2-3|TRBV12-3/TRBV12-4
CASSPRREGTDTQYF
TGTGCCAGCAGCCCCCGAAGGGAGGGCACAGATACGCAGTATTTT
>.|.|TRBJ2-1|TRBV24-1
CATSVDSREQFF
TGTGCCACCAGTGTCGACAGTCGCGAGCAGTTCTTC
>many|.|TRBJ2-3|TRBV19
CASSIPGLTDTQYF
TGTGCCAGTAGTATTCCCGGTCTCACAGATACGCAGTATTTT
>.|TRBD1|TRBJ1-2|TRBV4-3
CASSQADRGGYGYTF
TGCGCCAGCAGCCAAGCGGACAGGGGGGGCTATGGCTACACCTTC
>many|TRBD2|TRBJ2-1|TRBV4-3
CASSRLAGRTGSYNEQFF
TGCGCCAGCAGCCGCCTAGCGGGGAGAACGGGCTCCTACAATGAGCAGTTCTTC
>.|.|TRBJ1-1|TRBV12-3/TRBV12-4
CASQSMSLGAGEAFF
TGTGCCAGCCAATCTATGTCATTGGGGGCGGGGGAAGCTTTCTTT
>few|.|TRBJ2-5|TRBV28
CASSSPDGETQYF
TGTGCCAGCAGTTCACCCGACGGGGAGACCCAGTACTTC
>.|TRBD2|TRBJ2-3|TRBV5-6
CASSRGVLRDSDTQYF
TGTGCCAGCAGCCGGGGGGTGCTACGGGACTCAGATACGCAGTATTTT
>.|TRBD1|TRBJ1-2|TRBV6-2/TRBV6-3
CASSSDTTGVGYTF
TGTGCCAGCAGTTCCGACACGACAGGGGTCGGCTACACCTTC
>few|.|TRBJ1-5|TRBV6-2/TRBV6-3
CASSPGGDQPQHF
TGTGCCAGCAGTCCGGGTGGTGATCAGCCCCAGCATTTT
>few|.|TRBJ2-1|TRBV12-3/TRBV12-4
CASSLRTSSNEQFF
TGTGCCAGCAGTCTCCGGACTTCATCTAATGAGCAGTTCTTC